Listed below are T cell receptor beta chains from one sample, sequenced in a study of T cell responses to AZD1222 COVID-19 vaccine. Clones were read by immunoSEQ multiplex PCR, and TCRdb kept only the in-frame ones, dropping some. Of about 120,000 clones listed, approximately 90% are singletons. The starting material was peripheral blood, obtained on day 0 of AZD1222 vaccination. All receptors come from an adult in good health. Both conserved end residues are part of each CDR3. A D gene is named only where the DNA matches it firmly. Clone size, where shown, is once, few, many, or a class for clones that have expanded.

>.|.|TRBJ1-5|TRBV28
CASFSGPSQHF
TGTGCCAGCTTTTCCGGCCCGTCCCAGCATTTT
>.|.|TRBJ1-6|TRBV27
CASNSGAYNSPLHF
TGTGCCAGCAACTCAGGCGCTTATAATTCACCCCTCCACTTT
>.|.|TRBJ1-1|TRBV19
CASRGPYTEAFF
TGTGCCAGTAGAGGACCCTACACTGAAGCTTTCTTT
>TRBD1|.|TRBJ2-2|TRBV6-5
CASSRNRGLGGELFF
TGTGCCAGCAGTCGTAACAGGGGGCTGGGAGGGGAGCTGTTTTTT
>TRBD2|.|TRBJ2-3|TRBV9
CASSVAPVAGAGPTDTQYF
TGTGCCAGCAGCGTAGCCCCTGTCGCCGGAGCGGGGCCCACAGATACGCAGTATTTT
>.|few|TRBJ2-7|TRBV5-1
CASSLGAGPLGEQYF
TGCGCCAGCAGCTTAGGAGCAGGACCTCTCGGCGAGCAGTACTTC
>.|.|TRBJ1-5|TRBV2
CASSRDSSNQPQHF
TGTGCCAGCAGCCGAGACAGTAGCAATCAGCCCCAGCATTTT
>TRBD2|.|TRBJ2-7|TRBV29-1
CSVEAPQRGSYEQYF
TGCAGCGTTGAAGCTCCACAGCGGGGCTCCTACGAGCAGTACTTC
>TRBD2|.|TRBJ2-3|TRBV24-1
CATSDPASGGASDTQYF
TGTGCCACCAGTGACCCCGCTAGCGGGGGGGCCTCAGATACGCAGTATTTT
>.|.|TRBJ1-1|TRBV19
CASSNSNGMNTEAFF
TGTGCCAGTAGTAATTCGAATGGCATGAACACTGAAGCTTTCTTT
>TRBD1|.|TRBJ2-4|TRBV28
CASRDRQGEYF
TGTGCCAGCAGGGACAGACAGGGGGAGTACTTC
>.|.|TRBJ1-6|TRBV4-3
CASSQDLNSYNSPLHF
TGCGCCAGCAGCCAAGATCTGAACAGCTATAATTCACCCCTCCACTTT
>.|.|TRBJ2-1|TRBV3-1/TRBV3-2
CASSTGTTTGNEQFF
TGTGCCAGCAGTACCGGGACAACCACCGGGAATGAGCAGTTCTTC